This T cell receptor beta chain was retrieved from a study of patients and donors after allogeneic stem cell transplantation. There are many counts of this clonotype. The CDR3 runs to 15 residues. V dropped 6 bases and J dropped 2; count of bases not matched to a gene: 5. TCRdb itself ran the RT-PCR reads through MiXCR, one entry per CDR3 protein. This repertoire shows 800,000 to 1,000,000 distinct CDR3 sequences, approximately 18% found once; its top ten account for 5% to 6.5%. The receptor was derived from a human donor who was either an allogeneic HSCT recipient or a stem cell or donor lymphocyte infusion donor (not recorded which). It is not recorded whose cells these are; they may come from a transplant donor. Specimen: blood, either unsorted or a sorted T cell fraction (not recorded which). The V and J genes are TRBV12-3 or TRBV12-4 and TRBJ2-3, with TRBD2 matching 10 bases. Written as DNA, the CDR3 is TGTGCCAGCAGCATTAGCGGGAGGAACACAGATACGCAGTATTTT. The encoded protein is CASSISGRNTDTQYF.